The T cell receptor (beta chain) under discussion was sequenced for a study of blood T cell repertoires in COVID-19. Study-level information: The samples span acute and convalescent COVID-19 from the United States, Italy and Spain. Sources were T cells, B-cell-depleted T cells, or PBMCs; the material itself was cDNA or gDNA.

Germline V gene lookup returns CDR1 MNHEY and CDR2 SVGEGT. Trimming left V 0 bases short and J 2 bases short, with 11 bases between. This CDR3 has 15 residues. Sequencing used immunoSEQ multiplex PCR; TCRdb keeps in-frame clones, though not all of them. This table has more than 300,000 clones, almost 90% appearing once. The sample consisted of peripheral blood. The source is a woman aged 40 to 55 with COVID-19, enrolled during active disease. This sequence joins TRBV6-2 or TRBV6-3 and TRBJ2-7; no firm D call. In DNA, the CDR3 is TGTGCCAGCAGTTACTCTAATAGTGGGCCCTACGAGCAGTACTTC. It codes for CASSYSNSGPYEQYF.